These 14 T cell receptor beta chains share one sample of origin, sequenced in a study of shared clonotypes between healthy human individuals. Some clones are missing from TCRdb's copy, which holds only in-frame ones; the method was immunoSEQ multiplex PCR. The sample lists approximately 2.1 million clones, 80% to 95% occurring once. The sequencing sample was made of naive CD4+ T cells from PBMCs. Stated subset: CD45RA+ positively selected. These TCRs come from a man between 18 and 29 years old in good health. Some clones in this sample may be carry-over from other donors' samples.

Here the CDR3 reads CASRRFTDLSGELFF. The DNA for the CDR3 is TGTGCCAGCAGGCGATTCACTGACCTTTCCGGGGAGCTGTTTTTT. The chain is built from TRBV11-2 and TRBJ2-2; the D is unclear. The CDR3 has 15 residues. With 6 bases removed from V and 6 bases from J, the gap between germline ends came to 17 bases. Germline CDR1 SGHAT, CDR2 FQNNGV.

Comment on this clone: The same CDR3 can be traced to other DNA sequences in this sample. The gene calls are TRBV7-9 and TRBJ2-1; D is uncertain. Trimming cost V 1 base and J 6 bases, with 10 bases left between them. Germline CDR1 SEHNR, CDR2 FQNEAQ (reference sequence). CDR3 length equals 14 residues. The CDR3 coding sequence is TGTGCCAGCAGCTTAGGGCAGGCGTTCAATGAGCAGTTCTTC. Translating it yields CASSLGQAFNEQFF.

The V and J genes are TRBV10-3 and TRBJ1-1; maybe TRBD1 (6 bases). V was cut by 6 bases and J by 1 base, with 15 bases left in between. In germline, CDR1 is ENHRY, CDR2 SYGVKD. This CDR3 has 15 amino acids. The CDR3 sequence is CAIRDSGAPNTEAFF. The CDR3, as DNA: TGTGCCATCAGAGATTCAGGGGCCCCGAACACTGAAGCTTTCTTT.

The CDR3 loop reads CASSPPRARWALITQYF. The CDR3 DNA is TGTGCCAGCAGTCCACCTCGGGCTAGGTGGGCCTTGATTACGCAGTATTTT. The genes are TRBV28 and TRBJ2-3; D gene uncertain. The V gene lost 5 bases and the J gene lost 8 bases, with 26 bases spanning the gap. Germline V lookup: CDR1 MDHEN, CDR2 SYDVKM. The CDR3 extends over 17 amino acids.

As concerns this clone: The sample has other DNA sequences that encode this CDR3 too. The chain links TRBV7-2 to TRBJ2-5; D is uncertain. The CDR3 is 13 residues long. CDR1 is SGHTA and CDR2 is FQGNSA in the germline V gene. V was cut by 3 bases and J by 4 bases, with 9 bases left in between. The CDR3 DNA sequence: TGTGCCAGCAGCTTGAGGAGTGGAGAGACCCAGTACTTC. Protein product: CASSLRSGETQYF.

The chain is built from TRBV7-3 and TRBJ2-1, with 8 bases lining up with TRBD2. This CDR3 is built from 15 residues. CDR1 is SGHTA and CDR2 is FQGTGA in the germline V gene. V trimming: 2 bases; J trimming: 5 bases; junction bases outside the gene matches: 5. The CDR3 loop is CASSLLGLADNEQFF. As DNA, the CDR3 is TGTGCCAGCAGCTTATTAGGACTAGCCGACAATGAGCAGTTCTTC.

CDR3 loop: CASSWGGEQFF. In nucleotides, the CDR3 is TGTGCCAGCTCATGGGGTGGTGAGCAGTTCTTC. The V call is TRBV18, the J call TRBJ2-1; D not certain. There are 11 residues in the CDR3. V lost 5 bases and J lost 9, with 8 bases in between. Germline loops: CDR1 KGHSH, CDR2 LQKENI.

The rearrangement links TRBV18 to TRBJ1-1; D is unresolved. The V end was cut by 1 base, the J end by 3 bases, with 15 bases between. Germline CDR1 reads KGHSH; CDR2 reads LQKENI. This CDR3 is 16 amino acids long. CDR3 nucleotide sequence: TGTGCCAGCTCACCACTCAAGGCGGTTGGGGACACTGAAGCTTTCTTT. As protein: CASSPLKAVGDTEAFF.

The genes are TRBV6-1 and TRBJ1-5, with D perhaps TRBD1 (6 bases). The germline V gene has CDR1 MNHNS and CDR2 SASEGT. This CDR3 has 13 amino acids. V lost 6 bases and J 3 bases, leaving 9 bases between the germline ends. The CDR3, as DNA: TGTGCCAGCAGCGGACAGTTCAATCAGCCCCAGCATTTT. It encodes CASSGQFNQPQHF.

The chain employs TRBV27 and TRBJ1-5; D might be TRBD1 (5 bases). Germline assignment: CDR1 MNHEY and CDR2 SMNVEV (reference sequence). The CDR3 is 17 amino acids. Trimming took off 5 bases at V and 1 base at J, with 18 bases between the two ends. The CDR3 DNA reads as TGTGCCAGCAGTCCCAATGGGTATAGGGGAAGCAATCAGCCCCAGCATTTT. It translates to CASSPNGYRGSNQPQHF.

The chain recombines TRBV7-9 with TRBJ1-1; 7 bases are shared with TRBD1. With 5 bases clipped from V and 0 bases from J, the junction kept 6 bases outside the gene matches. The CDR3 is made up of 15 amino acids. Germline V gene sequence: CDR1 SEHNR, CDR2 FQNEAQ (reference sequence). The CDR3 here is CASSQGGQMNTEAFF. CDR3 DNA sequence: TGTGCCAGCAGCCAAGGGGGACAGATGAACACTGAAGCTTTCTTT.

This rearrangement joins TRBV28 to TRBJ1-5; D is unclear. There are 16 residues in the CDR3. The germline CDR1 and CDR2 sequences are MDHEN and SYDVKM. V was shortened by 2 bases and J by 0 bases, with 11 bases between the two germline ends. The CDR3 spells CASSLVGRGSNQPQHF. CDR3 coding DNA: TGTGCCAGCAGTTTAGTCGGTCGGGGTAGCAATCAGCCCCAGCATTTT.

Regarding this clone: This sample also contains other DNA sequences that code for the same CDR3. The CDR3 coding sequence is TGTGCCAGCTCGACAGGGTCCAATGAGCAGTTCTTC. This codes for CASSTGSNEQFF. The chain carries TRBV18 and TRBJ2-1; TRBD1 matches 7 bases. The CDR3 runs 12 residues. Looked up from germline, CDR1 is KGHSH and CDR2 is LQKENI. V lost 6 bases to trimming and J lost 6 bases; unmatched junction nucleotides: 2.

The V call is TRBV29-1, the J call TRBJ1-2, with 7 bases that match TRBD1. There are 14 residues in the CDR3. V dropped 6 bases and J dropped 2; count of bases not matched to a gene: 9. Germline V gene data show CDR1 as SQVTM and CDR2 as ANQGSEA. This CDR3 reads CSVQPGTANYGYTF. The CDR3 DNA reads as TGCAGCGTCCAACCCGGGACAGCAAACTATGGCTACACCTTC.